This TCR beta chain was captured in a study of blood T cells in healthy people across ages. V was clipped by 2 bases and J by 1 base; unmatched bases: 9. This CDR3 has 18 residues. Germline V gene lookup returns CDR1 SGHRS and CDR2 YFSETQ. A second PCR, run for 7 to 11 cycles, used a sample-barcoded 5' primer plus a J-beta primer mix. TCRdb processed the 5' RACE reads anew with MiXCR; each CDR3 protein has one entry. Of hundreds of thousands of distinct CDR3 sequences detected, roughly 41% appear once; the ten largest clones hold around 32%. In regard to this clonotype: Its target is unknown.

Study-wide results and limits: Age brought a roughly linear fall in TCR beta diversity measured per million T cells. Estimated diversity, derived from one million T cells, was regarded as an underestimate.

The sequencing sample was made of blood. The receptor was derived from a man older than 75 in good health. This chain connects TRBV5-1 to TRBJ2-1; 10 nucleotides line up with TRBD2. The CDR3 loop reads CASSFGLAGVGSYNEQFF. CDR3 DNA: TGCGCCAGCAGCTTCGGGCTAGCGGGGGTCGGGTCCTACAATGAGCAGTTCTTC.